This T cell receptor (beta chain) was sequenced in a study of blood T cell repertoires in COVID-19 (dated by TCRdb to about 2020). For the wider study: Collaborator samples came from the United States, Italy and Spain and covered acute and convalescent phases of COVID-19. A de-identified subject ID, COVID-19 status, age in years and sex were almost always included in the sample metadata. Where HLA class I and class II types were available, the types were taken from metadata supplied by the sample provider, not from assay-based typing. The repertoires were made available in a free public database intended to serve as a resource for research on the immune response to SARS-CoV-2. The samples were drawn from two sources: the first 160 participants of the ongoing ImmuneRACE study, and 950 to 1,500 subjects contributed by 6 global collaborators. The dataset comprised deeply sampled blood TCRbeta repertoires from subjects exposed to, actively infected with, or recovered from COVID-19. The material from the prospective study consisted of cDNA or gDNA derived from T cells, B-cell-depleted T cells, or PBMCs. Points the paper makes about the study in general: The quantity of clinical and demographic metadata differed by source and by participant and was supplied without curation.

For this clone: It has no known antigen specificity. Within one base of it there is no much larger clone, and no base qualities were kept.

TCRbeta CDR3 regions were amplified from genomic DNA by means of the immunoSEQ Assay, a bias-controlled multiplex PCR. Concerning the study's data processing: Nucleated cell counts per sample were estimated from amplification of reference gene primers within the assay. To quantify the absolute abundance of each unique TCRbeta CDR3 rearrangement, sequence reads were collapsed and filtered. For each sample, productive Simpson clonality was calculated as the square root of Simpson's diversity index across productive rearrangements. Imported from immuneACCESS, the table was reduced by TCRdb to in-frame sequences with V and J called. These copies leave out some clones; in studies compared against another copy, an unresolved V gene accounts for under half, and the cause of the remainder is not known. V, J and clone size reflect that table, while D and trimming were determined from the DNA. The sample contains about 160,000 clones, about four fifths of them found a single time. The top ten constitute more than 11% of the sample.

Each collaborating institution followed its own protocols to collect whole blood in K2EDTA tubes. Collaborator samples were shipped for TCRbeta analysis as frozen whole blood, isolated PBMCs, or DNA extracted from either sample type. Sequencing was carried out using peripheral blood. The sequence derives from an elderly woman with acute or convalescent COVID-19.

In nucleotide form, the sequence is TGTGCCAGCAGAGAGGACGCGGGTAGCAATGAAAAACTGTTTTTT. Translated, it gives CASREDAGSNEKLFF. The chain employs TRBV6-1 and TRBJ1-4; no D segment can be confidently identified. Its CDR3 holds 15 amino acids, cysteine through phenylalanine. Just the 45-base CDR3 DNA is kept, in frame starting at base 1. The junction carries 16 bases between V and J, which are trimmed by 6 bases and 5 bases respectively. CDR1 and CDR2, per the germline V gene, are MNHNS and SASEGT.